Each of the 32 T cell receptor beta chains below was sequenced from the same sample in a study of immune heterogeneity within non-small cell lung tumors (dated by TCRdb to 2016 to 2019). For the TCR template, genomic DNA was extracted from bulk tumor tissue, and roughly 600 ng of gDNA was amplified for each sample. During surgery, multiple biopsies were taken from each primary tumor, with sampling sites spaced as far apart as possible within the tumor mass. The study cohort was described as untreated and was composed of newly diagnosed NSCLC cases undergoing curative surgery. Instrument used: HiSeq X Ten. The TCR beta CDR3 region was amplified with a multiplex PCR system whose first round ran for about 9 cycles using 32 V-gene forward primers and 13 J-gene reverse primers. TCRdb reprocessing: public reads trimmed at Q25 with fastp, clones called with MiXCR, in-frame beta chains kept. All rows with the same CDR3 protein become a single entry with the most common DNA and genes. Counted in this sample were several thousand distinct CDR3 sequences; approximately 40% of them appeared once. Approximately 29% of the sample rests with the top ten.

Sequencing was done on a sample of lung tumor tissue. These receptors originate from a woman between 50 and 59 years old with non-small cell lung cancer.

This clonotype qualifies as medium-sized. The chain has TRBV19 and TRBJ1-2, with D possibly matching TRBD1 (5 bases). Trimming left V 10 bases short and J 8 bases short, with 26 bases between. The CDR3 covers 15 residues. CDR1 is LNHDA and CDR2 is SQIVND in the germline V gene (reference sequence). DNA of the CDR3: TGTGCCACTCAGGAGGGTACCGGGACCACGGGAGGCTACACCTTC. Its protein is CATQEGTGTTGGYTF.

This clonotype was seen just once. A much larger clone differs from this one at a single base, so this may be a read error. The V call is TRBV14, the J call TRBJ2-1, with TRBD2 identical over 7 bases. The CDR3 runs 19 residues. V lost 4 bases, J lost 4 bases, and 19 bases stayed unmatched. Germline V gives CDR1 SGHDN, CDR2 FVKESK. CDR3 DNA: TGTGCCAGCAGCCGAAGGGGCGGGAGACCTACATTTCCTTACAATGAGCAGTTCTTC. Its protein is CASSRRGGRPTFPYNEQFF.

This clonotype came up many times. The chain carries TRBV2 and TRBJ2-5, with TRBD1 matching over 8 bases. Trimming removed 10 bases from V and 1 base from J; junction bases left unmatched: 17. Germline V lookup: CDR1 SNHLY, CDR2 FYNNEI. This CDR3 is 17 amino acids long. DNA of the CDR3: TGTGCCATCATCCCTTTCAGGACAGGGCAACTCCAAGAGACCCAGTACTTC. This translates into CAIIPFRTGQLQETQYF.

This clonotype occurred many times. In nucleotides, the CDR3 is TGTGCCAGCAGCCCGTTAGGTGGGGCCAACGTCCTGACTTTC. This translates into CASSPLGGANVLTF. The gene calls are TRBV14 and TRBJ2-6; D is unclear. Trimming took off 4 bases at V and 3 bases at J, with 7 bases between the two ends. CDR1 is SGHDN, CDR2 FVKESK, per germline. The CDR3 runs 14 residues. The full variable domain, its missing parts supplied by reference TRBV14 and TRBJ2-6, is EAGVTQFPSHSVIEKGQTVTLRCDPISGHDNLYWYRRVMGKEIKFLLHFVKESKQDESGMPNNRFLAERTGGTYSTLKVQPAELEDSGVYFCASSPLGGANVLTFGAGSRLTVL.

As for this clonotype: One end of the junction varies from germline; a read error may be responsible. V gene TRBV11-3 combines with J gene TRBJ1-6; no reliable D call. The germline V gene has CDR1 SGHNT and CDR2 YENEEA. The CDR3 covers 14 residues. This chain's CDR3 is CASSSGQENSLLHF. CDR3 DNA: TGTGCCAGCAGTTCCGGGCAGGAGAATTCACTCCTCCACTTT.

This clonotype has ten or more counts. The chain employs TRBV19 and TRBJ2-5; no definite D call. Germline V lookup: CDR1 LNHDA, CDR2 SQIVND (reference sequence). V was pared by 5 bases and J by 0 bases, with 4 bases between. The CDR3 is 12 residues long. CDR3 DNA: TGTGCCAGTAGTGGGGACCAAGAGACCCAGTACTTC. Amino acid sequence: CASSGDQETQYF.

Within the sample, this clonotype is medium-sized (0.01 to 0.1%). The chain links TRBV7-8 to TRBJ1-5; D is uncertain. Germline lookup yields CDR1 SGHVS and CDR2 FQNEAQ. CDR3 length: 12 amino acids. Trimming took 7 bases from V and 6 from J, leaving 10 bases between them. The CDR3 sequence is CASNMEGQPQHF. For the CDR3, the DNA is TGTGCCAGCAACATGGAGGGTCAGCCCCAGCATTTT.

This chain joins TRBV7-6 and TRBJ2-3, with a possible D match to TRBD2 (7 bases). This CDR3 region has 21 residues. The ends were cut back, 1 base at V and 0 bases at J, with 26 bases in the middle. Germline loops: CDR1 SGHVS, CDR2 FNYEAQ. CDR3 nucleotide sequence: TGTGCCAGCAGCTTAGTAGGGGGGGGGGTCGGGGGGCCAAATAGCACAGATACGCAGTATTTT. It encodes CASSLVGGGVGGPNSTDTQYF.

This clonotype was recorded many times. V and J are TRBV10-2 and TRBJ2-1; 13 bases match TRBD2. The CDR3 covers 17 residues. Looked up from germline, CDR1 is WSHSY and CDR2 is SAAADI. V trimming: 6 bases; J trimming: 0 bases; junction bases outside the gene matches: 5. CDR3 protein: CASRELAGGSSYNEQFF. In DNA, the CDR3 is TGCGCCAGCAGAGAACTAGCGGGAGGGAGCTCCTACAATGAGCAGTTCTTC.

The DNA for the CDR3 is TGCAGCGTTGAGGTGTGGAAAAATGAGCAGTTCTTC. It yields the protein CSVEVWKNEQFF. This chain connects TRBV29-1 to TRBJ2-1; D is undetermined. The CDR3 runs to 12 residues. Looked up from germline, CDR1 is SQVTM and CDR2 is ANQGSEA. The ends were cut back, 3 bases at V and 7 bases at J, with 10 bases in the middle.

Many counts were recorded for this clonotype. The chain joins TRBV25-1 to TRBJ2-1; 9 bases agree with TRBD1. The CDR3 runs to 16 residues. The germline V gene has CDR1 MGHDK and CDR2 SYGVNS. Trimming took 1 base from V and 9 from J; bases not matched to a gene: 10. The CDR3: CASSELRQGEVGEQFF. The CDR3 nucleotides are TGTGCCAGCAGTGAATTACGACAGGGGGAGGTGGGTGAGCAGTTCTTC. Full variable domain (outside the CDR3, taken from reference TRBV25-1 and TRBJ2-1): EADIYQTPRYLVIGTGKKITLECSQTMGHDKMYWYQQDPGMELHLIHYSYGVNSTEKGDLSSESTVSRIRTEHFPLTLESARPSHTSQYLCASSELRQGEVGEQFFGPGTRLTVL.

The chain is built from TRBV5-5 and TRBJ2-7; 8 bases fit TRBD2. Germline-derived CDR1 and CDR2 are SGHKS and YYEKEE (reference sequence). V shed 5 bases and J 0 bases; nucleotides not matched to a gene: 10. The CDR3 has 16 residues. In DNA, the CDR3 is TGTGCCAGCAGTCGGGGGGGGACCAAAAGCTCCTACGAGCAGTACTTC. It translates to CASSRGGTKSSYEQYF. Supplemented by reference TRBV5-5 and TRBJ2-7, the full variable domain reads DAGVTQSPTHLIKTRGQQVTLRCSPISGHKSVSWYQQVLGQGPQFIFQYYEKEERGRGNFPDRFSARQFPNYSSELNVNALLLGDSALYLCASSRGGTKSSYEQYFGPGTRLTVT.

The rearrangement links TRBV19 to TRBJ1-1, with TRBD1 as a possible D gene (5 bases). Germline V lookup: CDR1 LNHDA, CDR2 SQIVND (reference sequence). The germline V and J ends were trimmed by 5 bases and 2 bases, with 9 bases remaining between them. The CDR3 sequence is 13 residues long. The CDR3 sequence is CASSGDVNTEAFF. CDR3 DNA: TGTGCCAGTAGTGGGGACGTCAACACTGAAGCTTTCTTT.

As regards this clonotype: Given a much more abundant clone one base away, this may be a read error. Because it lacks the conserved phenylalanine or tryptophan at the end, this CDR3 is likely a read error. The gene calls are TRBV7-2 and TRBJ2-5; 8 bases line up with TRBD1. The CDR3 totals 14 residues. With V trimmed by 5 bases and J by 2 bases, 4 bases remained unmatched. The V gene's germline CDR1 is SGHTA and CDR2 FQGNSA. CDR3 sequence: CASSPGGRQETQYS. CDR3 nucleotide sequence: TGTGCCAGCAGCCCAGGGGGCAGGCAAGAGACCCAGTACTCC.

The chain couples TRBV7-3 to TRBJ1-2; no clear D gene. The V gene's germline CDR1 is SGHTA and CDR2 FQGTGA. The CDR3 sequence is 15 residues long. V was shortened by 2 bases and J by 5 bases, with 15 bases between the two germline ends. The CDR3 DNA is TGTGCCAGCAGCTTACGGGCCGTTACAGATTATGGCTACACCTTC. Translating gives CASSLRAVTDYGYTF.

As regards this clonotype: A much larger clone is a single base away; this may be a read error. The genes are TRBV20-1 and TRBJ1-5; 7 bases fit TRBD1. The CDR3 is made up of 14 amino acids. From germline, CDR1 is DFQATT and CDR2 SNEGSKA (reference sequence). The CDR3 is CGAGVNRGNQPQHF. The DNA of the CDR3 is TGCGGTGCTGGGGTGAACAGGGGTAATCAGCCCCAGCATTTT.

This clonotype was counted many times. The V gene is TRBV20-1, the J gene TRBJ2-3, with 8 bases that match TRBD1. Unmatched junction bases numbered 6, after V lost 5 bases and J lost 2 bases. The CDR3 covers 14 residues. Germline loops: CDR1 DFQATT, CDR2 SNEGSKA (reference sequence). The CDR3 spells CSALDRVITDTQYF. CDR3 coding DNA: TGCAGTGCTTTGGACAGGGTCATCACAGATACGCAGTATTTT.

This clonotype was seen a few times. One base away lies a much larger clone, so this may be a sequencing read error. The V gene is TRBV11-3, the J gene TRBJ1-1; D may be TRBD1 (5 bases). From germline, CDR1 is SGHNT and CDR2 YENEEA. Trimming stripped 4 bases from V and 1 base from J, with 10 bases between. The CDR3 covers 14 residues. CDR3: CASSSRQPNTEAFF. The CDR3 DNA is TGTGCCAGCAGCTCGCGACAGCCGAACACTGAAGCTTTCTTT.

V and J are TRBV7-2 and TRBJ2-2; TRBD2 might be the D (6 bases). The V end lost 7 bases, the J end lost 0 bases, and 12 bases lay between the germline ends. This CDR3 contains 15 residues. Germline CDR1 SGHTA, CDR2 FQGNSA. DNA of the CDR3: TGTGCCAGCACGGAGGGGCTTGCGAACACCGGGGAGCTGTTTTTT. Translation gives CASTEGLANTGELFF.

This clonotype is labeled medium-sized (0.01 to 0.1%). The chain couples TRBV6-1 to TRBJ2-1; 11 bases fit TRBD2. CDR3 length: 18 residues. V dropped 6 bases and J dropped 4; count of bases not matched to a gene: 14. Germline values: CDR1 MNHNS, CDR2 SASEGT. The CDR3 sequence is CASRRYSGRAGIYNEQFF. The CDR3, as DNA: TGTGCCAGCAGACGATATAGCGGGAGGGCCGGGATATACAATGAGCAGTTCTTC.

About this clonotype itself: A much larger clone is a single base away; this may be a read error. The chain couples TRBV4-1 to TRBJ1-6, with 9 bases that match TRBD1. The germline V gene has CDR1 MGHRA and CDR2 YSYEKL. The CDR3 sequence is 22 residues long. The chain's CDR3 is CASSDPGLKQGAHPFLYSPPHF. The CDR3 nucleotides read TGCGCCAGCAGCGACCCCGGCCTTAAACAGGGGGCGCATCCGTTTTTATATTCACCCCCCCACTTT.

With respect to this clonotype: A read error may be the cause here, since a much bigger clone is one base away. The chain carries TRBV27 and TRBJ1-6; D is unresolved. With 3 bases removed from V and 8 bases from J, the gap between germline ends came to 14 bases. Looked up from germline, CDR1 is MNHEY and CDR2 is SMNVEV (reference sequence). This CDR3 has 15 residues. This CDR3 reads CASSLEITTDSPLHF. In nucleotides, the CDR3 is TGTGCCAGCAGTTTGGAGATCACTACGGATTCACCCCTCCACTTT.

This clonotype was found many times. J is TRBJ2-3 and V is TRBV29-1; D gene ambiguous. The CDR3 length is 12 residues. The germline V gene encodes CDR1 SQVTM and CDR2 ANQGSEA. Trimming took 2 bases from V and 5 from J, leaving 8 bases between them. CDR3 region: CSVETTRDTQYF. CDR3 DNA: TGCAGCGTTGAAACTACTCGAGATACGCAGTATTTT.

The V call is TRBV28, the J call TRBJ2-3; D not certain. Trimming pared 8 bases from V and 2 bases from J, leaving 17 bases between. Germline V gene lookup returns CDR1 MDHEN and CDR2 SYDVKM. The CDR3 has 15 amino acids. The CDR3 is CASLRVGYYTDTQYF. DNA of the CDR3: TGTGCCAGCCTTAGAGTCGGTTACTACACAGATACGCAGTATTTT.

This clonotype showed up just a few times. The chain uses TRBV4-2 and TRBJ2-3; 7 positions agree with TRBD1. CDR3 length equals 15 residues. Germline CDR1 LGHNA, CDR2 YNFKEQ. Trimming took 1 base from V and 2 from J; bases not matched to a gene: 3. CDR3 sequence: CASSQVGQVTDTQYF. The DNA for the CDR3 is TGTGCCAGCAGCCAAGTAGGACAGGTCACAGATACGCAGTATTTT.

This clonotype was recorded many times. This chain uses TRBV6-1 with TRBJ2-5; TRBD2 matches at 11 bases. The V gene's germline CDR1 is MNHNS and CDR2 SASEGT. V shed 1 base and J 5 bases; nucleotides not matched to a gene: 9. The CDR3 is 17 residues long. CDR3 nucleotides: TGTGCCAGCAGTGAAGGAGAGAGACTAGCGGGAAGGGAGACCCAGTACTTC. Encoded protein: CASSEGERLAGRETQYF.

This clonotype is medium-sized within its sample. The chain combines TRBV2 with TRBJ1-3; TRBD1 matches 8 bases. V lost 8 bases and J lost 2; bases outside the gene matches: 14. The germline gives CDR1 SNHLY, CDR2 FYNNEI. This CDR3 has 17 residues. CDR3 amino acids: CASGGGRDRSTGNTIYF. In DNA, the CDR3 is TGTGCCAGCGGAGGAGGTCGGGACAGGTCTACTGGAAACACCATATATTTT.

This clonotype ranks as medium-sized. This chain joins TRBV5-4 and TRBJ2-2, with 8 positions matching TRBD2. CDR1 and CDR2 (germline): SGHNT, YYREEE (reference sequence). The CDR3 has 15 residues. The V segment lost 3 bases and the J segment 1 base; nucleotides outside the gene matches: 2. The CDR3 sequence is CASSWGLENTGELFF. For the CDR3, the DNA is TGTGCCAGCAGCTGGGGACTAGAGAACACCGGGGAGCTGTTTTTT.

To note about this clonotype: This may come from a read error, since a much larger clone is one base off. The chain links TRBV5-6 to TRBJ1-4; possible D gene TRBD1, 5 bases. The CDR3 loop spans 13 amino acids. Germline V gene lookup returns CDR1 SGHDT and CDR2 YYEEEE. Trimming took off 2 bases at V and 13 bases at J, with 15 bases between the two ends. CDR3 region: CASSFGAAGTLFF. The CDR3 DNA is TGTGCCAGCAGCTTCGGGGCGGCTGGAACACTGTTTTTT.

In this sample, this clonotype is medium-sized (0.01 to 0.1%). The genes are TRBV14 and TRBJ2-3; 9 bases map to TRBD1. Germline-derived CDR1 and CDR2 are SGHDN and FVKESK. CDR3 size: 15 residues. With 6 bases clipped from V and 1 base from J, the junction kept 5 bases outside the gene matches. The CDR3 here is CASSTGGFGTDTQYF. DNA of the CDR3: TGTGCCAGCAGTACAGGGGGCTTTGGCACAGATACGCAGTATTTT.

The chain joins TRBV4-1 to TRBJ2-3; 15 bases match TRBD2. Germline-derived CDR1 and CDR2 are MGHRA and YSYEKL. V lost 3 bases to trimming and J lost 5 bases; unmatched junction nucleotides: 0. The CDR3 length is 15 residues. The CDR3, as DNA: TGCGCCAGCAGCCAGGGACTAGCGGGAGGAGATACGCAGTATTTT. This gives the protein CASSQGLAGGDTQYF.

The chain combines TRBV28 with TRBJ2-7, with TRBD1 matching 7 bases. V was clipped by 4 bases and J by 7 bases; unmatched bases: 19. Germline V gene sequence: CDR1 MDHEN, CDR2 SYDVKM. CDR3 length: 17 amino acids. The CDR3 sequence: CASSSPPTRTGWGEQYF. CDR3 bases: TGTGCCAGCAGTTCCCCCCCTACCCGGACAGGCTGGGGGGAGCAGTACTTC.